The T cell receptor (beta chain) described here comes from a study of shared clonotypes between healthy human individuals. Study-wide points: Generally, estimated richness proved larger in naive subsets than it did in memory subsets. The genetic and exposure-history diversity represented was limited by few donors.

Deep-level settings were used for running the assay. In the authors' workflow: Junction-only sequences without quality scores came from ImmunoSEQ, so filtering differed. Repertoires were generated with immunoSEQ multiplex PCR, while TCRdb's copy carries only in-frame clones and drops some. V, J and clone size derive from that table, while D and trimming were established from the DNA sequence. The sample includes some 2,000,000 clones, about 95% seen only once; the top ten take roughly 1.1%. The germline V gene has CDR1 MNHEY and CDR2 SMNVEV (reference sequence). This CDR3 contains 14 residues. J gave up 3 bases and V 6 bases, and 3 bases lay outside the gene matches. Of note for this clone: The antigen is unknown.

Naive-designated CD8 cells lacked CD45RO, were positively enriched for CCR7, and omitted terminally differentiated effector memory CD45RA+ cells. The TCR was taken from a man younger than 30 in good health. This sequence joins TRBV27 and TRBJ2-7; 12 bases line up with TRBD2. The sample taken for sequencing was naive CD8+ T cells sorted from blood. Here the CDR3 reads CASRTSGSFYEQYF. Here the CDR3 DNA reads TGTGCCAGCAGGACTAGCGGGAGCTTCTACGAGCAGTACTTC.